There are many counts of the clone carrying this TCR beta chain. Its antigen is as yet unknown. The authors' processing: For papillary thyroid cancer, a distant-metastasis classifier was constructed from CDR3 differences observed across clinicopathological groups. Using MiXCR, TCRdb reanalyzed the PCR reads. For this entry, the V and J calls and clone size follow TCRdb and not the study's own pipeline. Of about 39,000 clones listed, approximately 17% are singletons. The sample is drawn from a study of metastatic and nonmetastatic thyroid tumors. Looking at the study overall: For malignant and benign thyroid patients, tumor or nodule tissue and blood were the sources whose repertoires were compared. Study-wide points: Malignant thyroid tumors reportedly exceeded benign nodules significantly in TCR beta diversity, with the difference appearing in blood and tumor.

Germline V lookup: CDR1 MNHEY, CDR2 SMNVEV (reference sequence). CDR3 length equals 14 residues. Trimming took off 1 base at V and 0 bases at J, with 7 bases between the two ends. Every patient underwent thyroid surgery untreated. This receptor was identified in a female donor with papillary thyroid cancer or a benign thyroid nodule (not recorded which). Some clones in this sample may be carry-over from other donors' samples. Sequencing was performed on tumor tissue. The J gene is TRBJ2-7, the V gene TRBV27, with D unresolved. The CDR3 nucleotides read TGTGCCAGCAGTTTATTGGCGGACTCCTACGAGCAGTACTTC. Residues: CASSLLADSYEQYF.